What follows describes a single TCR beta chain. Its antigen is currently unknown. The CDR3 contains 13 residues. Germline V CDR1 and CDR2: LGHNA, YSLEER. Between the trimmed V and J ends, which lost 1 base and 1 base, there was a span of 4 bases. Sequencing templates came from extracted RNA that was reverse transcribed into cDNA. TCRdb's table, derived via immunoSEQ multiplex PCR, lists solely in-frame clones and lacks some. This sample has 150,000 to 200,000 clones, with under 80% found just once. The source of the sample is a study of CD8+ T cells in alopecia areata. Whole-study findings and limits: Scalp clonality dropped significantly under tofacitinib, as did expanded CD8+ top-100 clones. More clonal than normal scalp was lesional scalp, particularly alopecia totalis/universalis. One nonresponder leaves baseline CD8+ expansion's link to response uncertain.

Treatment specified: oral pan-JAK inhibitor, 5-10 mg twice daily. From alopecia areata patients, lesional scalp punch biopsies and peripheral blood were collected. The material was CD4+ T cells sorted from blood, obtained around week 50, from a patient treated with tofacitinib. The V gene is TRBV4-3, the J gene TRBJ1-1, with no clear D. This TCR came from a human donor with alopecia areata. CDR3 sequence (DNA): TGCGCCAGCAGCCAAGGGGAGAACACTGAAGCTTTCTTT. It encodes CASSQGENTEAFF.